The sequence of this T cell receptor beta chain was determined in a study of OX40 agonist ivuxolimab in advanced cancers. Repertoires were generated with immunoSEQ multiplex PCR, while TCRdb's copy carries only in-frame clones and drops some. The table shows around 72,000 clones, with around 86% occurring only once. The sampling schedule covered blood at baseline, cycle 4 day 1, and cycle 7 day 1. CDR3 length: 14 residues. Germline CDR1 reads SEHNR; CDR2 reads FQNEAQ (reference sequence). V was pared by 5 bases and J by 1 base, with 4 bases of the junction left unmatched. The TCR sequence derives from an adult with an advanced solid tumor such as melanoma, head and neck, liver or kidney cancer. The rearrangement uses TRBV7-9 and TRBJ1-1; 7 bases agree with TRBD1. The sample consisted of CD4+ or CD8+ T cells sorted from blood, taken in a trial of the OX40 agonist ivuxolimab. In DNA form, the CDR3 reads TGTGCCAGCAGCCTCGGGACAGAGAACACTGAAGCTTTCTTT. It is translated as CASSLGTENTEAFF.